One sample yielded the 21 T cell receptor beta chains listed below, sequenced in a study of vaccination and CD4 T cells after COVID-19. For these receptors, no antigen is known. Treatment of the sample: approximately nine-day PBMC culture with coronavirus spike peptide pools or control peptides (ViraFEST assay). Cultured CD4+ T cells had their DNA profiled by the Oncomine TCR Beta short-read assay. One entry per CDR3 protein results from TCRdb running MiXCR on the PCR reads. The sample has 20,000 to 30,000 distinct CDR3 sequences, roughly 40% seen once. Sequencing was performed on CD4+ T cells from blood, cultured in vitro. Receptors originate from a human donor who had recovered from COVID-19.

A note on this clonotype: The germline gene is not matched at one end of the junction; a read error may be the cause. The chain recombines TRBV5-4 with TRBJ1-1, with TRBD1 matching over 8 bases. This CDR3 region has 17 residues. Germline lookup yields CDR1 SGHNT and CDR2 YYREEE (reference sequence). CDR3 sequence (DNA): TGTGCCAGCAACTTGGGGTCAGCAGGGGGCGCCTCTGTTGGGGCTTTCTTT. Protein sequence: CASNLGSAGGASVGAFF.

V is TRBV2 and J is TRBJ2-1; D perhaps matches TRBD1 (7 bases). The CDR3 extends over 18 amino acids. From germline, CDR1 is SNHLY and CDR2 FYNNEI. V gave up 6 bases and J gave up 6 bases, with 27 bases separating them. The CDR3: CASSGGGGKWGSGNEQFF. CDR3 in DNA: TGTGCCAGCAGCGGAGGGGGCGGCAAGTGGGGTTCGGGCAATGAGCAGTTCTTC.

The rearrangement links TRBV4-1 to TRBJ1-1, with 7 bases lining up with TRBD1. Germline values: CDR1 MGHRA, CDR2 YSYEKL. This CDR3 has 16 residues. V shed 0 bases and J 2 bases; nucleotides not matched to a gene: 6. The CDR3, as DNA: TGCGCCAGCAGCCAAGAGAGCGTAGGGGGCAACACTGAAGCTTTCTTT. It codes for CASSQESVGGNTEAFF.

CDR3 region: CASRLAGGPDTQYF. The CDR3, as DNA: TGTGCCAGCAGACTAGCGGGAGGGCCCGATACGCAGTATTTT. This chain joins TRBV7-2 and TRBJ2-3; 13 bases align to TRBD2. There are 14 residues in the CDR3. V trimming: 6 bases; J trimming: 6 bases; junction bases outside the gene matches: 3. In germline, CDR1 is SGHTA, CDR2 FQGNSA. Based on the CDR3 plus reference TRBV7-2 and TRBJ2-3, the full variable domain is GAGVSQSPSNKVTEKGKDVELRCDPISGHTALYWYRQSLGQGLEFLIYFQGNSAPDKSGLPSDRFSAERTGGSVSTLTIQRTQQEDSAVYLCASRLAGGPDTQYFGPGTRLTVL.

This clonotype was observed a handful of times. The chain employs TRBV24-1 and TRBJ1-2; D is possibly TRBD1 (5 bases). This CDR3 is built from 12 residues. Germline V CDR1 and CDR2: KGHDR, SFDVKD. V gave up 2 bases and J gave up 7 bases, with 7 bases separating them. Here the CDR3 reads CATSDWRGGYTF. For the CDR3, the DNA is TGTGCCACCAGTGATTGGAGGGGTGGCTACACCTTC.

The rearrangement joins TRBV6-1 to TRBJ2-7, with TRBD2 identical over 10 bases. Germline lookup yields CDR1 MNHNS and CDR2 SASEGT. Trimming took 6 bases from V and 3 from J; bases not matched to a gene: 5. This CDR3 has 14 amino acids. CDR3 bases: TGTGCCAGCAGCGCTAGCGGGAGTATCTACGAGCAGTACTTC. Its translation is CASSASGSIYEQYF.

V gene TRBV28 combines with J gene TRBJ1-2; D is undetermined. With 5 bases removed from V and 8 bases from J, the gap between germline ends came to 12 bases. This CDR3 comprises 12 residues. Germline values: CDR1 MDHEN, CDR2 SYDVKM. CDR3 sequence (DNA): TGTGCCAGCAGTCCCCGGGGTGGAGGCTACACCTTC. Its translation is CASSPRGGGYTF.

This rearrangement joins TRBV20-1 to TRBJ1-5; D is uncertain. CDR1 is DFQATT and CDR2 is SNEGSKA in the germline V gene (reference sequence). V lost 5 bases and J 4 bases, leaving 15 bases between the germline ends. This CDR3 has 14 residues. The CDR3 DNA reads as TGCAGTGCTCGAAAGACAAGCTGGAATCAGCCCCAGCATTTT. It translates to CSARKTSWNQPQHF.

This clonotype was recorded a few times. The chain combines TRBV19 with TRBJ1-1; 8 bases align to TRBD1. Per the germline V gene, CDR1 is LNHDA and CDR2 is SQIVND (reference sequence). This CDR3 region has 14 residues. J was trimmed by 5 bases and V by 8 bases; bases with no gene match: 10. The CDR3 sequence: CASLADRGGTEAFF. For the CDR3, the DNA is TGTGCCAGTCTCGCCGACAGGGGAGGAACTGAAGCTTTCTTT.

V is TRBV5-1 and J is TRBJ1-1; 10 bases fit TRBD1. CDR1 and CDR2 (germline): SGHRS, YFSETQ. After removal of 4 bases from V and 11 bases from J, the junction contained 14 bases not matched to a gene. CDR3 length equals 15 residues. The CDR3 loop is CASSGPGQGSKVAFF. CDR3 bases: TGCGCCAGCAGCGGCCCGGGACAGGGGTCTAAGGTGGCTTTCTTT.

This rearrangement joins TRBV20-1 to TRBJ1-5; perhaps TRBD1 as D (5 bases). Trimming took off 5 bases at V and 4 bases at J, with 15 bases between the two ends. The CDR3 loop spans 14 amino acids. Germline values: CDR1 DFQATT, CDR2 SNEGSKA (reference sequence). The CDR3 here is CSARTLGENQPQHF. As DNA, the CDR3 is TGCAGTGCTCGGACCTTAGGGGAAAATCAGCCCCAGCATTTT.

This clonotype was picked up one time. This rearrangement joins TRBV7-2 to TRBJ1-4, with TRBD1 identical over 8 bases. This CDR3 contains 15 residues. Trimming cost V 4 bases and J 7 bases; bases outside gene matches: 8. Germline CDR1 and CDR2: SGHTA and FQGNSA. CDR3: CASSSKTGEGEKLFF. As DNA, the CDR3 is TGTGCCAGCAGCTCAAAGACAGGGGAGGGTGAAAAACTGTTTTTT.

V gene TRBV6-5 combines with J gene TRBJ2-3, with TRBD2 matching 9 bases. Per the germline V gene, CDR1 is MNHEY and CDR2 is SVGAGI. CDR3 length: 18 amino acids. V shed 3 bases, J shed 2 bases, and the junction held 12 bases outside the gene matches. CDR3 in DNA: TGTGCCAGCAGTTATGTGCGGGGGGGCTCTATAACCACAGATACGCAGTATTTT. Its translation: CASSYVRGGSITTDTQYF.

There are a few counts of this clonotype. DNA of the CDR3: TGTGCCAGCAGTCTGGAACTGGGACTAGCGGAGACCCAGTACTTC. Encoded protein: CASSLELGLAETQYF. V usage is TRBV12-3 or TRBV12-4 and J usage is TRBJ2-5; TRBD2 agrees at 10 bases. The length of the CDR3 is 15 residues. The V segment lost 5 bases and the J segment 5 bases; nucleotides outside the gene matches: 8.

The chain carries TRBV6-1 and TRBJ2-2, with D uncertain. The germline gives CDR1 MNHNS, CDR2 SASEGT. Trimming removed 9 bases at V and 0 bases at J, with 11 bases between. The CDR3 extends over 14 amino acids. In DNA, the CDR3 is TGTGCCAGTTACTCGGCGTCGAACACCGGGGAGCTGTTTTTT. This encodes CASYSASNTGELFF.

This clonotype occurred a few times. V and J are TRBV11-1 and TRBJ2-3; no clear D gene. In germline, CDR1 is SGHAT, CDR2 FQDESV (reference sequence). The V gene lost 6 bases and the J gene lost 6 bases, with 10 bases spanning the gap. The CDR3 length is 12 residues. Here the CDR3 reads CASSPHEDTQYF. The DNA for the CDR3 is TGTGCCAGCAGTCCGCATGAGGATACGCAGTATTTT. Combining the CDR3 with reference TRBV11-1 and TRBJ2-3 gives the whole variable domain EAEVAQSPRYKITEKSQAVAFWCDPISGHATLYWYRQILGQGPELLVQFQDESVVDDSQLPKDRFSAERLKGVDSTLKIQPAELGDSAMYLCASSPHEDTQYFGPGTRLTVL.

This clonotype was detected a few times. The chain is built from TRBV7-2 and TRBJ2-5; 13 nucleotides align to TRBD2. Germline V gene sequence: CDR1 SGHTA, CDR2 FQGNSA. Unmatched junction bases numbered 7, after V lost 5 bases and J lost 1 base. CDR3 length: 17 amino acids. The CDR3 here is CASSQTSGRGVQETQYF. In DNA form, the CDR3 reads TGTGCCAGCAGCCAAACTAGCGGGAGGGGGGTCCAAGAGACCCAGTACTTC.

V is TRBV6-1 and J is TRBJ2-5, with TRBD1 identical over 9 bases. The CDR3 contains 13 residues. J was trimmed by 4 bases and V by 6 bases; bases with no gene match: 3. Germline V CDR1 and CDR2: MNHNS, SASEGT. CDR3 DNA sequence: TGTGCCAGCAGACACAGGGGGCGAGAGACCCAGTACTTC. Its translation is CASRHRGRETQYF.

V usage is TRBV6-5 and J usage is TRBJ1-1; D is unclear. V lost 4 bases, J lost 6 bases, and 15 bases lay in between. The CDR3 contains 14 residues. Per germline, CDR1 MNHEY and CDR2 SVGAGI. CDR3 amino acids: CASSSLRADAEAFF. The CDR3 DNA sequence: TGTGCCAGCAGTTCCCTGAGGGCAGACGCTGAAGCTTTCTTT.

This clonotype was counted a single time. This chain connects TRBV5-4 to TRBJ2-5; 7 bases fit TRBD1. The germline V gene has CDR1 SGHNT and CDR2 YYREEE (reference sequence). V trimming: 2 bases; J trimming: 3 bases; junction bases outside the gene matches: 4. The CDR3 is made up of 14 amino acids. CDR3 in amino acids: CASSLLGTEETQYF. Written as DNA, the CDR3 is TGTGCCAGCAGCTTACTCGGGACAGAAGAGACCCAGTACTTC.

This clonotype appeared a single time. The J gene is TRBJ2-1, the V gene TRBV7-9, with TRBD2 matching over 8 bases. Germline CDR1 and CDR2: SEHNR and FQNEAQ (reference sequence). This CDR3 has 15 residues. The trim removed 5 bases at V and 4 bases at J, leaving 7 bases unmatched. CDR3 amino acids: CASSERGGVYNEQFF. The CDR3 region has the DNA TGTGCCAGCAGCGAACGGGGGGGGGTATACAATGAGCAGTTCTTC.